This T cell receptor beta chain was sequenced in a study of blood T cell repertoires in COVID-19. Sequencing used immunoSEQ multiplex PCR; TCRdb keeps in-frame clones, though not all of them. The table includes about 160,000 clones, around 85% detected once. In its sample, this clone was seen many times. CDR1 and CDR2 from the germline V gene are KGHDR and SFDVKD. The CDR3 sequence is 15 residues long. V lost 4 bases, J lost 7 bases, and 8 bases stayed unmatched. The sample was peripheral blood. The source of this sequence is a human donor with acute or convalescent COVID-19. The donor label of this sample is uncertain. J is TRBJ2-1 and V is TRBV24-1; 8 positions match TRBD2. CDR3 residues: CATSDPGTRGNEQFF. Here the CDR3 DNA reads TGTGCCACCAGTGACCCCGGGACTAGGGGGAATGAGCAGTTCTTC.